This TCR beta chain was recorded in a study of T-cell memory formation after mild COVID-19. The V gene end was trimmed by 4 bases and the J gene end by 8 bases; junction bases not matched to a gene: 4. Germline V gives CDR1 SGHRS, CDR2 YFSETQ. This CDR3 spans 12 amino acids. The table lists this clonotype with a few counts. TCRdb re-called the 5' RACE reads with MiXCR, one entry per CDR3 protein. The sample consists of 250,000 to 400,000 distinct CDR3 sequences, approximately 14% of them appearing once. The chain has TRBV5-1 and TRBJ1-1, with 8 bases matching TRBD1. Input material: PBMCs or a T cell subset sorted from them (not recorded which). The receptor comes from a man between 18 and 35 years old who had mild COVID-19 (a few samples of this study predate the infection). Cell type and time point are not known. DNA for the CDR3: TGCGCCAGCAGCGGACAGGGCGAAGAAGCTTTCTTT. Its translation is CASSGQGEEAFF.